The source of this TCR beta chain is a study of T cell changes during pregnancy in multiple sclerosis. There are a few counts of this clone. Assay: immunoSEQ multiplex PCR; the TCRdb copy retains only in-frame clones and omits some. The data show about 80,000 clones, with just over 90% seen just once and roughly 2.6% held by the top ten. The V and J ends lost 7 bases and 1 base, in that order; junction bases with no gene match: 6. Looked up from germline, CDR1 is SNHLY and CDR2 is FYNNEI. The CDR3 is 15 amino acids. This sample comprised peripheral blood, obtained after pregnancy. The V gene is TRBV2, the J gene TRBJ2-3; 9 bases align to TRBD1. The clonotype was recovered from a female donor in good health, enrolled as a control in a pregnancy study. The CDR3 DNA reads TGTGCCAGCAAACGGGGACAGGGCGGCACAGATACGCAGTATTTT. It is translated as CASKRGQGGTDTQYF.